This entry describes one TCR beta chain. This specimen belongs to a study of blood T cell repertoires in COVID-19. Per the authors' pipeline: Reference gene primer amplification yielded estimated nucleated cell counts. The assay was immunoSEQ multiplex PCR, and TCRdb's table has in-frame clones only and misses some. From that table come the V and J calls and clone size; the DNA was used to work out D and trimming. Here the sample spans 250,000 or so clones, roughly four fifths being singletons. In germline, CDR1 is SGHNT, CDR2 YYREEE (reference sequence). The CDR3 is 15 amino acids. The ends lost 4 bases at V and 1 base at J; junction bases unmatched: 6.

The chain links TRBV5-4 to TRBJ2-5; 8 bases line up with TRBD2. Sequencing was performed on peripheral blood. This receptor was taken from a man of 80 years or more with acute or convalescent COVID-19. CDR3 sequence (DNA): TGTGCCAGCAGCCGCCCCGGGGGGGTCCAAGAGACCCAGTACTTC. Amino acids: CASSRPGGVQETQYF.